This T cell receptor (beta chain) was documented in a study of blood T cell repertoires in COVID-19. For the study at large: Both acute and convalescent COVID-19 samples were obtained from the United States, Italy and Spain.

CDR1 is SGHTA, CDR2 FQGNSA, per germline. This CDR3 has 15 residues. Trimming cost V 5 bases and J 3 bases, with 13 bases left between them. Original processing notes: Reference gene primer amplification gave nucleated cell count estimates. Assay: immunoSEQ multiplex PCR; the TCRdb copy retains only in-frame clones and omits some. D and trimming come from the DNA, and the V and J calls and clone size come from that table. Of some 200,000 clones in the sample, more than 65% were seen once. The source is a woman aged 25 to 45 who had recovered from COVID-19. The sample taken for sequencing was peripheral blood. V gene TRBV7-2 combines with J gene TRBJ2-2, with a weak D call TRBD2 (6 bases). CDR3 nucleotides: TGTGCCAGCAGCCCCTGGGGCGGGGACACCGGGGAGCTGTTTTTT. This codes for CASSPWGGDTGELFF.